This is a list of T cell receptor beta chains from one sample in a study of early T cells in non-severe SARS-CoV-2 infection. TCRdb processed the 5' RACE reads anew with MiXCR; each CDR3 protein has one entry. The sample lists 45,000 to 55,000 distinct CDR3 sequences, 11% occurring once. Sample: whole blood. Receptor source: an adult who was a healthcare worker with PCR-confirmed SARS-CoV-2 infection or an uninfected control (not recorded which). Each CDR3 is given with its conserved first and last residue. Fields, in order: clone size, V gene, D gene, J gene, CDR3 DNA, CDR3 protein. D genes are given only for firm matches. Where a row states a size, it is once, few, many or the class of an expanded clone; other rows omit it.

NA	TRBV2	NA	TRBJ1-4	TGTGCCAGCAGGAGGACGGACCAAAATGAAAAACTGTTTTTT	CASRRTDQNEKLFF
few	TRBV7-7	TRBD1	TRBJ2-1	TGTGCTAGCAGCCCGAGCGGGACAGGGTACAATGAGCAGTTCTTC	CASSPSGTGYNEQFF
NA	TRBV28	TRBD2	TRBJ2-1	TGTGCCAGCAGTTCAGGACTAGTAAATGAGCAGTTCTTC	CASSSGLVNEQFF
many	TRBV20-1	NA	TRBJ1-1	TGCAGTGCTAGAGCTGTTGACGGCATGAACACTGAAGCTTTCTTT	CSARAVDGMNTEAFF
few	TRBV7-2	NA	TRBJ1-4	TGTGCCAGCAGCTTAGGGGCCGGACAAGGCTATGAAAAACTGTTTTTT	CASSLGAGQGYEKLFF
many	TRBV29-1	NA	TRBJ1-1	TGCAGTGTATCCCACACTGAAGCTTTCTTT	CSVSHTEAFF
many	TRBV28	TRBD1	TRBJ2-1	TGTGCCAGCAGTTCGACAGGGGCCAGCTCCTACAATGAGCAGTTCTTC	CASSSTGASSYNEQFF
once	TRBV28	NA	TRBJ2-1	TGTGCCAGCCCCCCGAGATCCAGTAGCTCCTACAATGAGCAGTTCTTC	CASPPRSSSSYNEQFF
NA	TRBV6-5	TRBD2	TRBJ2-3	TGTGCCAGCAGTTACGGAAGCGGGGGTAGCACAGATACGCAGTATTTT	CASSYGSGGSTDTQYF
many	TRBV19	TRBD1	TRBJ2-7	TGTGCCAGTAGGGACAGGGGTAGTTCCGAGCAGTACTTC	CASRDRGSSEQYF
NA	TRBV6-6	TRBD1	TRBJ1-1	TGTGCCAGCGAAGAAGGGGGCCTTATGAACACTGAAGCTTTCTTT	CASEEGGLMNTEAFF
many	TRBV30	NA	TRBJ1-5	TGTGCCTGGACCGTAGGGGGTTCAAGCAATCAGCCCCAGCATTTT	CAWTVGGSSNQPQHF
few	TRBV20-1	TRBD1	TRBJ2-3	TGCAGTGCCCATACACCGGGACAGGCGCTCACAGATACGCAGTATTTT	CSAHTPGQALTDTQYF
many	TRBV30	NA	TRBJ2-2	TGTGCCTGGGGTTTGAGATGGGTCCCGTTCGACACCGGGGAGCTGTTTTTT	CAWGLRWVPFDTGELFF
few	TRBV7-3	NA	TRBJ2-1	TGTGCCAGCAGCTTATTTGGTGAGCAGTTCTTC	CASSLFGEQFF
NA	TRBV29-1	NA	TRBJ2-5	TGCAGCGTGGGGCGGCAGGGGGAGACCCAGTACTTC	CSVGRQGETQYF
many	TRBV6-5	NA	TRBJ1-4	TGTGCCAGCAGTTATGGGACCCTTAATGAAAAACTGTTTTTT	CASSYGTLNEKLFF
large	TRBV25-1	NA	TRBJ2-1	TGTGCCAGCAGTGAGAATCCCAATGAGCAGTTCTTC	CASSENPNEQFF
NA	TRBV11-2	NA	TRBJ2-1	TGTGCCAGTTCCCAGCCAGGGACCTACAATGAGCAGTTCTTC	CASSQPGTYNEQFF
few	TRBV7-3	TRBD1	TRBJ2-2	TGTGCCAGCAGTTTCACAGGGGACACCGGGGAGCTGTTTTTT	CASSFTGDTGELFF
NA	TRBV28	NA	TRBJ2-7	TGTGCCAGCAGTCGAAGTGGGGAAGGCGACTACGAGCAGTACTTC	CASSRSGEGDYEQYF
NA	TRBV7-3	TRBD1	TRBJ2-1	TGTGCCAGCAGCTCCGGGACAGGGGCACATGAGCAGTTCTTC	CASSSGTGAHEQFF
many	TRBV29-1	NA	TRBJ2-7	TGCAGCGTTGTATTGAGACAGGACTCCTTCGAGCAGTACTTC	CSVVLRQDSFEQYF
few	TRBV3-1	NA	TRBJ1-3	TGTGCCAGCAGCATGTCCGGGACCAGTCTTCGGCTCTCTGGAAACACCATATATTTT	CASSMSGTSLRLSGNTIYF
few	TRBV2	NA	TRBJ2-7	TGTGCCAGCAGGCTGGAAGGGGCCTACGAGCAGTACTTC	CASRLEGAYEQYF
few	TRBV18	TRBD2	TRBJ2-2	TGTGCCAGCTCACCCGGGAGGTTGGGAAGAGCGAACACCGGGGAGCTGTTTTTT	CASSPGRLGRANTGELFF
NA	TRBV28	NA	TRBJ2-6	TGTGCCAGCAGTTTCCCCTCTGGGGCCAACGTCCTGACTTTC	CASSFPSGANVLTF
NA	TRBV29-1	NA	TRBJ2-7	TGCAGCGCCAAAGCCGGGTACTACGAGCAGTACTTC	CSAKAGYYEQYF
NA	TRBV6-4	NA	TRBJ2-1	TGTGCCAACGGTGAGGCGTCCTACAATGAGCAGTTCTTC	CANGEASYNEQFF
NA	TRBV5-1	TRBD1	TRBJ1-6	TGCGCCAGCAGCGGGGAGACAGGGAATAATTCACCCCTCCACTTT	CASSGETGNNSPLHF
few	TRBV5-1	NA	TRBJ2-2	TGCGCCAGCAGCTTGGTTAGCGGGAACACCGGGGAGCTGTTTTTT	CASSLVSGNTGELFF
few	TRBV14	TRBD1	TRBJ2-7	TGTGCCAGCAGCCAAGTAAAGGGGGCGTTTTACTTC	CASSQVKGAFYF
many	TRBV7-2	NA	TRBJ2-5	TGTGCCAGCAGCTTACAGAGGGGAGGGGGTGAGACCCAGTACTTC	CASSLQRGGGETQYF
few	TRBV6-6	NA	TRBJ2-3	TGTGCCAGCAGCTTTAGACTGACCCCGCTCACAGATACGCAGTATTTT	CASSFRLTPLTDTQYF
few	TRBV4-1	TRBD1	TRBJ2-1	TGCGCCAGCAGCCAAGAGGGACAGGGGACGAATGAGCAGTTCTTC	CASSQEGQGTNEQFF
few	TRBV6-1	NA	TRBJ2-7	TGTGCCAGCACACAGCGGGCCCCCTACGAGCAGTACTTC	CASTQRAPYEQYF
once	TRBV28	NA	TRBJ1-2	TGTGCCAGCAGTGAGGGCCGGGGGGACCGCGGCTACACCTTC	CASSEGRGDRGYTF
many	TRBV27	NA	TRBJ1-1	TGTGCCAGCAGTTTATATTACTCCGAGGCCCGGGCCACTGAAGCTTTCTTT	CASSLYYSEARATEAFF
NA	TRBV3-1	NA	TRBJ2-5	TGTGCCAGCAGCCTCCGGGGGTCTATCGAGACCCAGTACTTC	CASSLRGSIETQYF
many	TRBV11-3	TRBD1	TRBJ2-7	TGTGCCAGCAGCCTCGGACAGGGGCGCTCCTACGAGCAGTACTTC	CASSLGQGRSYEQYF
NA	TRBV18	NA	TRBJ2-4	TGTGCCAGCTCACCAATGAGGCAAATCGGAAACATTCAGTACTTC	CASSPMRQIGNIQYF
few	TRBV29-1	NA	TRBJ2-5	TGCAGCGACCAGACTGGGGGAGAGACCCAGTACTTC	CSDQTGGETQYF